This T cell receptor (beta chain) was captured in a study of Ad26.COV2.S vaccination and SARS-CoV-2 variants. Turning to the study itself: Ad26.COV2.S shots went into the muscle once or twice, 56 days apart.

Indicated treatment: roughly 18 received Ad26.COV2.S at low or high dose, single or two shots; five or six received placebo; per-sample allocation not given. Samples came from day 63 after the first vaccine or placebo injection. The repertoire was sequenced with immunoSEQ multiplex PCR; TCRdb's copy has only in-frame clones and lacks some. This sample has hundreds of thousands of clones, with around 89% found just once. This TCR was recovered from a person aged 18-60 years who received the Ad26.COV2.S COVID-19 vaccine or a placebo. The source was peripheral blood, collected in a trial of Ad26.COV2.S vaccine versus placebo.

For the CDR3, the DNA is TGTGCCAGCAGCTTGGGACAGGGGAGCACTGAAGCTTTCTTT. Translating it yields CASSLGQGSTEAFF. The rearrangement joins TRBV7-2 to TRBJ1-1; 10 bases agree with TRBD1. The V and J ends lost 3 bases and 4 bases, in that order; junction bases with no gene match: 2. Per germline, CDR1 SGHTA and CDR2 FQGNSA. CDR3 size: 14 residues.